The T cell receptor beta chain under discussion was sequenced for a study of identifying expanded T cells in peripheral blood. General study points: Variance in clone template counts between roughly two-week samples significantly increased with total template count across all healthy donors.

CDR1 and CDR2 from the germline V gene are SGHVS and FNYEAQ. The CDR3 is made up of 15 amino acids. V dropped 5 bases and J dropped 6 bases, with 19 bases sitting between them. Collection occurred without any documented infections or immune events in donors. A word on this clone: The antigen remains undetermined.

Profiled with immunoSEQ multiplex PCR; TCRdb holds only in-frame clones, not every one. The sample records around 80,000 clones, about 90% being singletons. The TCR comes from a person aged 18-69 years in good health. The chain uses TRBV7-6 and TRBJ1-1, with D perhaps TRBD1 (6 bases). The specimen sequenced was blood. CDR3 nucleotides: TGTGCCAGCAGCGTAGACCCAGGGGAGGACTCTGAAGCTTTCTTT. Protein sequence: CASSVDPGEDSEAFF. The whole variable domain, filled in from reference TRBV7-6 and TRBJ1-1, reads GAGVSQSPRYKVTKRGQDVALRCDPISGHVSLYWYRQALGQGPEFLTYFNYEAQQDKSGLPNDRFSAERPEGSISTLTIQRTEQRDSAMYRCASSVDPGEDSEAFFGQGTRLTVV.